The table lists the clone carrying this T cell receptor (beta chain) with many counts. No antigen is known for it. The data belong to a study of molecular identifiers for immune sequencing clone quantification. General study results and limits: Reportedly, one cell's Jurkat TCR RNA was detected within 1,100,000 naive CD8 cells.

CDR3 length: 14 residues. From germline, CDR1 is SEHNR and CDR2 FQNEAQ (reference sequence). V gave up 5 bases and J gave up 6 bases, with 17 bases separating them. TCRdb called the PCR reads again in MiXCR, with one record for every CDR3 protein. The sample includes about 640,000 distinct CDR3 sequences, just under 20% seen only once; the top ten take around 0.86%. The V and J genes are TRBV7-9 and TRBJ2-7; D may be TRBD1 (6 bases). Source material: naive CD8+ T cells from blood, with Jurkat cell RNA spiked in. The subset denotes: FACS-sorted CD8+CD4-CCR7+CD45RA+ naive T cells. This sequence originates from a human donor in good health. Some libraries in this study had Jurkat cell RNA spiked in. CDR3 sequence (DNA): TGTGCCAGCAGCCCCTTATTCTCAGGGGCCGAGCAGTACTTC. This encodes CASSPLFSGAEQYF.